This T cell receptor (beta chain) was recorded in a study of OX40 agonist ivuxolimab in advanced cancers. As for the study in general: As their treatment, patients were administered ivuxolimab, an agonistic anti-OX40 (CD134) antibody. General study results and limits: On average, a greater number of expanded clones characterised CD8+ T cells relative to CD4+.

Per the germline V gene, CDR1 is LGHNA and CDR2 is YNFKEQ. CDR3 size: 14 residues. Trimming took 4 bases from V and 6 from J; bases not matched to a gene: 7. A history of autoimmune disease or systemic immunosuppression excluded patients. Libraries were prepared by immunoSEQ multiplex PCR; TCRdb keeps only in-frame clonotypes and omits some of them. The table shows roughly 100,000 clones, with just over 90% occurring only once. Turning to this clone: Its cognate antigen is unknown.

The receptor's source is an adult with an advanced solid tumor such as melanoma, head and neck, liver or kidney cancer. Sequenced material: CD4+ or CD8+ T cells sorted from blood, taken in a trial of the OX40 agonist ivuxolimab. The V and J genes are TRBV4-2 and TRBJ1-2; TRBD1 aligns across 8 bases. In nucleotides, the CDR3 is TGTGCCAGCAGCCCAACTCCGGGACAGGATGGCTACACCTTC. Translating it yields CASSPTPGQDGYTF.